This T cell receptor beta chain was captured in a study of CD8 T cells in Susac syndrome. The CDR3 is made up of 14 amino acids. The V gene's germline CDR1 is MNHEY and CDR2 SMNVEV (reference sequence). V was pared by 3 bases and J by 2 bases, with 10 bases between. RNA, at about 0.45 to 1 ug, was reverse transcribed with random hexamers. An immunoSEQ multiplex PCR amplified TCR beta CDR3 over 54 Vbeta and 13 Jbeta. TCRdb passed the immunoSEQ multiplex PCR reads through MiXCR, listing each CDR3 protein once. The profile covers roughly 400,000 distinct CDR3 sequences, with approximately 85% appearing a single time and about 0.1% taken by the ten largest. CD8+ and CD4+ T cells circulating in blood were sequenced for TCR beta. The TEMRA cells underwent FACS enrichment, while the CD8+ and CD4+ T cells underwent negative isolation.

The receptor's source is a human donor with multiple sclerosis. V gene TRBV27 combines with J gene TRBJ1-1; TRBD1 might be the D (5 bases). Sequencing input: CD8+ T cells from PBMCs. CDR3 DNA: TGTGCCAGCAGTTTGGGGGGGTTCAACACTGAAGCTTTCTTT. It encodes CASSLGGFNTEAFF.